The clone carrying this TCR beta chain was seen ten or more times. Its antigen is unknown. The sample belongs to a study of tumor and adjacent non-tumor tissue in lung cancer. A modified ARM-PCR protocol with three rounds of nested PCR amplified TCRbeta. TCRdb reprocessed the multiplex PCR reads with MiXCR, giving one entry per CDR3 protein. The sample includes more than 120,000 distinct CDR3 sequences, approximately 64% of them seen just once. The V and J ends lost 8 bases and 0 bases respectively, with 11 bases between them. Germline V gene sequence: CDR1 MNHNS, CDR2 SASEGT. The CDR3 contains 14 residues. Study-wide results and caveats: Significantly higher TCR diversity was found in tumor than normal lung.

The template was RNA from unsorted bulk tissue. The V call is TRBV6-1, the J call TRBJ1-5; TRBD1 is a possible D gene (5 bases). The sequence was collected from a man in his fifties or sixties with small cell lung cancer. The specimen was lung tumor tissue. The chain's CDR3 is CASAGAYSNQPQHF. The CDR3 DNA follows: TGTGCCAGCGCTGGGGCCTATAGCAATCAGCCCCAGCATTTT.